The 27 T cell receptor beta chains below come from one sample, sequenced in a study of shared clonotypes between healthy human individuals. Naive CD8 cells comprised CD45RO-negative, CCR7-positively selected cells, excluding terminally differentiated effector memory CD45RA+ cells. TCRdb keeps only in-frame clones here, not all; method: immunoSEQ multiplex PCR. The sample consists of some 1,900,000 clones, roughly 94% of them appearing once. Sample: naive CD8+ T cells sorted from blood. The receptors were gathered from a man younger than 35 in good health.

The chain couples TRBV6-1 to TRBJ2-3, with 9 bases aligning to TRBD2. CDR1 is MNHNS and CDR2 is SASEGT in the germline V gene. The V segment lost 4 bases and the J segment 3 bases; nucleotides outside the gene matches: 11. CDR3 length: 17 residues. The DNA of the CDR3 is TGTGCCAGCAGTGTGCTAGCGGGGCCCCTTGTAACAGATACGCAGTATTTT. This translates into CASSVLAGPLVTDTQYF.

J is TRBJ2-7 and V is TRBV7-9; D unclear. Germline V gene lookup returns CDR1 SEHNR and CDR2 FQNEAQ (reference sequence). V lost 5 bases and J lost 4, with 12 bases in between. The CDR3 length is 13 residues. CDR3 DNA: TGTGCCAGCAGCCCATCCCAGGTATACGAGCAGTACTTC. Its translation: CASSPSQVYEQYF.

This chain joins TRBV15 and TRBJ2-2; weak D call: TRBD2 (5 bases). Germline CDR1 reads LNHNV; CDR2 reads YYDKDF (reference sequence). This CDR3 is built from 15 residues. The V end was cut by 5 bases, the J end by 2 bases, with 12 bases between. The CDR3 sequence: CATSQEALNTGELFF. The CDR3 coding sequence is TGTGCCACCAGCCAGGAGGCACTAAACACCGGGGAGCTGTTTTTT.

The chain uses TRBV5-5 and TRBJ2-7, with unresolved D. This CDR3 comprises 13 residues. Germline CDR1 SGHKS, CDR2 YYEKEE (reference sequence). Between the trimmed V and J ends, which lost 3 bases and 3 bases, there was a span of 10 bases. In DNA form, the CDR3 reads TGTGCCAGCAGCTACAGCCCAGACTACGAGCAGTACTTC. It encodes CASSYSPDYEQYF.

In this sample, this clone turned up once. The chain links TRBV9 to TRBJ2-3, with D tentatively TRBD2 (5 bases). In germline, CDR1 is SGDLS, CDR2 YYNGEE. Deletions cut 3 bases from V and 2 bases from J, with 7 bases between. The CDR3 length is 13 residues. CDR3 sequence: CASSETTTDTQYF. Written as DNA, the CDR3 is TGTGCCAGCAGCGAGACTACCACAGATACGCAGTATTTT.

The chain couples TRBV7-8 to TRBJ1-2; D unclear. Germline CDR1 reads SGHVS; CDR2 reads FQNEAQ. The CDR3 contains 14 residues. Trimming removed 4 bases at V and 2 bases at J, with 11 bases between. The CDR3 nucleotides read TGTGCCAGCAGCTCTTCTGACGGGAACTATGGCTACACCTTC. Translation: CASSSSDGNYGYTF.

The rearrangement links TRBV4-3 to TRBJ2-7; 7 bases are a match to TRBD2. The CDR3 length is 18 residues. Per germline, CDR1 LGHNA and CDR2 YSLEER. J was trimmed by 1 base and V by 0 bases; bases with no gene match: 12. CDR3: CASSQDPGGGAASYEQYF. DNA of the CDR3: TGCGCCAGCAGCCAAGATCCCGGCGGGGGTGCCGCTTCCTACGAGCAGTACTTC.

This chain joins TRBV4-1 and TRBJ1-5, with no clear D. The germline CDR1 and CDR2 sequences are MGHRA and YSYEKL. Trimming shortened V by 0 bases and J by 5 bases, and 11 bases separated the two germline ends. The CDR3 sequence is 15 residues long. As DNA, the CDR3 is TGCGCCAGCAGCCAAGATGCTGAGGGCGATCAGCCCCAGCATTTT. Translation: CASSQDAEGDQPQHF.

The J gene is TRBJ1-1, the V gene TRBV27, with a weak D call TRBD1 (5 bases). V gave up 2 bases and J gave up 1 base, with 14 bases separating them. There are 16 residues in the CDR3. Germline lookup yields CDR1 MNHEY and CDR2 SMNVEV (reference sequence). The CDR3 protein is CASSLRAGQGNTEAFF. CDR3 DNA: TGTGCCAGCAGTTTACGGGCTGGGCAGGGGAACACTGAAGCTTTCTTT.

This rearrangement joins TRBV5-6 to TRBJ2-2; D call uncertain. The CDR3 totals 13 residues. Germline V gives CDR1 SGHDT, CDR2 YYEEEE. V lost 2 bases and J 7 bases, leaving 9 bases between the germline ends. CDR3 nucleotide sequence: TGTGCCAGCAGCTTTGGGGTTAGCGGGGAGCTGTTTTTT. The encoded protein is CASSFGVSGELFF.

The V call is TRBV11-2, the J call TRBJ2-3; TRBD2 matches at 11 bases. This CDR3 is built from 15 residues. V lost 4 bases and J lost 6; bases outside the gene matches: 6. Germline CDR1 reads SGHAT; CDR2 reads FQNNGV. Written as DNA, the CDR3 is TGTGCCAGCAGCTCGTGGATAGCGGGAGGGGATACGCAGTATTTT. This translates into CASSSWIAGGDTQYF.

Details on this clone: In the same sample, other DNA sequences code for this CDR3. The chain uses TRBV4-3 and TRBJ1-6; D is uncertain. Germline loops: CDR1 LGHNA, CDR2 YSLEER. The CDR3 spans 16 residues. Trimming cost V 0 bases and J 0 bases, with 6 bases left between them. CDR3 nucleotides: TGCGCCAGCAGCCAAGACAGAAGCTCCTATAATTCACCCCTCCACTTT. As protein: CASSQDRSSYNSPLHF.

About this clone itself: The sample has other DNA sequences that encode this CDR3 too. The rearrangement uses TRBV7-9 and TRBJ1-6; unclear D gene. The V gene's germline CDR1 is SEHNR and CDR2 FQNEAQ (reference sequence). This CDR3 has 14 residues. V was shortened by 2 bases and J by 1 base, with 3 bases between the two germline ends. DNA of the CDR3: TGTGCCAGCAGCTTAACTTCCTATAATTCACCCCTCCACTTT. It is translated as CASSLTSYNSPLHF.

In the case of this clone: The sample carries other DNA sequences with the same CDR3. V usage is TRBV6-5 and J usage is TRBJ1-2; D is uncertain. The CDR3 consists of 14 residues. The ends were cut back, 0 bases at V and 2 bases at J, with 7 bases in the middle. Germline V gene sequence: CDR1 MNHEY, CDR2 SVGAGI. The CDR3 here is CASSYSAANYGYTF. The CDR3 coding sequence is TGTGCCAGCAGTTACTCGGCCGCCAACTATGGCTACACCTTC.

The CDR3 sequence: CASSLEAGESTDTQYF. The CDR3 coding sequence is TGTGCCAGCAGCTTAGAAGCGGGAGAGAGCACAGATACGCAGTATTTT. The chain links TRBV13 to TRBJ2-3, with 8 bases that match TRBD2. The CDR3 runs 16 residues. The germline V gene has CDR1 PRHDT and CDR2 FYEKMQ (reference sequence). Trimming cost V 1 base and J 0 bases; bases outside gene matches: 3.

The chain recombines TRBV12-5 with TRBJ1-5, with 7 bases identical to TRBD1. The J segment lost 5 bases and the V segment lost 3 bases, leaving 16 bases of the junction unmatched. Germline lookup yields CDR1 LGHNT and CDR2 FRNRAP. The CDR3 has 18 amino acids. The CDR3 sequence: CASGLDRDAWAIDQPQHF. The CDR3 region has the DNA TGTGCTAGTGGTTTAGACAGGGATGCTTGGGCAATCGATCAGCCCCAGCATTTT.

CDR3 sequence reads: CASSEAITGTLGTEAFF. DNA of the CDR3: TGTGCCAGCAGTGAAGCGATTACCGGGACGCTGGGGACTGAAGCTTTCTTT. The chain joins TRBV6-1 to TRBJ1-1; D is possibly TRBD1 (5 bases). Germline CDR1 reads MNHNS; CDR2 reads SASEGT. V was cut by 0 bases and J by 5 bases, with 19 bases left in between. This CDR3 has 17 amino acids.

V and J are TRBV6-1 and TRBJ2-4; D uncertain. The CDR3 consists of 15 residues. Trimming removed 3 bases at V and 0 bases at J, with 9 bases between. Germline lookup yields CDR1 MNHNS and CDR2 SASEGT. DNA of the CDR3: TGTGCCAGCAGTGATACCGGCCGAGCCAAAAACATTCAGTACTTC. It translates to CASSDTGRAKNIQYF.

The chain carries TRBV5-6 and TRBJ2-7; D possibly corresponds to TRBD2 (5 bases). With 1 base removed from V and 3 bases from J, the gap between germline ends came to 8 bases. Germline assignment: CDR1 SGHDT and CDR2 YYEEEE. This CDR3 has 13 amino acids. The CDR3 region is CASSLSEGYEQYF. DNA for the CDR3: TGTGCCAGCAGCTTGTCTGAGGGCTACGAGCAGTACTTC.

The sample holds a few counts of this clone. The chain recombines TRBV19 with TRBJ2-4; D remains unclear. This CDR3 contains 13 residues. Between the trimmed V and J ends, which lost 1 base and 2 bases, there was a span of 3 bases. Germline loops: CDR1 LNHDA, CDR2 SQIVND (reference sequence). In DNA, the CDR3 is TGTGCCAGTAGTATAGGCACCAAAAACATTCAGTACTTC. Its translation is CASSIGTKNIQYF.

CDR3 in DNA: TGCGCCAGCAGCCAAGTCTCCATTGGGGCCGGGGAGCTGTTTTTT. Translating it yields CASSQVSIGAGELFF. The rearrangement uses TRBV4-1 and TRBJ2-2; no firm D call. V shed 1 base and J shed 6 bases, with 12 bases lying between them. CDR1 and CDR2 from the germline V gene are MGHRA and YSYEKL. The CDR3 loop spans 15 amino acids.

V is TRBV4-1 and J is TRBJ1-6; 10 bases are shared with TRBD1. Germline V lookup: CDR1 MGHRA, CDR2 YSYEKL. The CDR3 spans 16 residues. V lost 5 bases and J lost 8; bases outside the gene matches: 9. The CDR3 region is CASSKILGQGYSPLHF. DNA of the CDR3: TGCGCCAGCAGCAAGATCTTGGGACAGGGGTATTCACCCCTCCACTTT.

Concerning this clone: The sample has other DNA sequences that encode this CDR3 too. The genes are TRBV5-6 and TRBJ2-7; the D gene is possibly TRBD1 (6 bases). There are 12 residues in the CDR3. Germline CDR1 and CDR2: SGHDT and YYEEEE. Trimming shortened V by 3 bases and J by 7 bases, and 11 bases separated the two germline ends. Written as DNA, the CDR3 is TGTGCCAGCAGCTCAGGGGCGCGGGAGCAGTACTTC. It yields the protein CASSSGAREQYF. Full variable domain (rest looked up from reference TRBV5-6 and TRBJ2-7): DAGVTQSPTHLIKTRGQQVTLRCSPKSGHDTVSWYQQALGQGPQFIFQYYEEEERQRGNFPDRFSGHQFPNYSSELNVNALLLGDSALYLCASSSGAREQYFGPGTRLTVT.

V usage is TRBV11-1 and J usage is TRBJ2-7, with D perhaps matching TRBD1 or TRBD2 (6 bases each). Germline assignment: CDR1 SGHAT and CDR2 FQDESV (reference sequence). This CDR3 region has 15 residues. Trimming stripped 7 bases from V and 4 bases from J, with 20 bases between. The CDR3 spells CASTLGAGGGYEQYF. CDR3 DNA: TGTGCCAGCACCCTCGGTGCCGGGGGCGGTTACGAGCAGTACTTC.

The J gene is TRBJ2-1, the V gene TRBV7-3, with 10 bases aligning to TRBD2. Per germline, CDR1 SGHTA and CDR2 FQGTGA. The CDR3 extends over 15 amino acids. The V gene end was trimmed by 2 bases and the J gene end by 7 bases; junction bases not matched to a gene: 5. The CDR3 loop is CASSLGLAGENEQFF. The CDR3, as DNA: TGTGCCAGCAGCTTAGGGCTAGCGGGGGAAAATGAGCAGTTCTTC.

The chain links TRBV6-5 to TRBJ2-4; TRBD2 might be the D (6 bases). Germline values: CDR1 MNHEY, CDR2 SVGAGI. The length of the CDR3 is 15 residues. The V end was cut by 3 bases, the J end by 3 bases, with 12 bases between. The CDR3 reads CASSYSEGYKNIQYF. In DNA, the CDR3 is TGTGCCAGCAGTTATTCGGAGGGATACAAAAACATTCAGTACTTC.

The genes are TRBV2 and TRBJ1-1; 10 bases map to TRBD1. This CDR3 is built from 12 residues. The trim removed 11 bases at V and 3 bases at J, leaving 3 bases unmatched. Per the germline V gene, CDR1 is SNHLY and CDR2 is FYNNEI. CDR3 sequence: CAGDRGHTEAFF. DNA of the CDR3: TGTGCCGGAGACAGGGGGCACACTGAAGCTTTCTTT.